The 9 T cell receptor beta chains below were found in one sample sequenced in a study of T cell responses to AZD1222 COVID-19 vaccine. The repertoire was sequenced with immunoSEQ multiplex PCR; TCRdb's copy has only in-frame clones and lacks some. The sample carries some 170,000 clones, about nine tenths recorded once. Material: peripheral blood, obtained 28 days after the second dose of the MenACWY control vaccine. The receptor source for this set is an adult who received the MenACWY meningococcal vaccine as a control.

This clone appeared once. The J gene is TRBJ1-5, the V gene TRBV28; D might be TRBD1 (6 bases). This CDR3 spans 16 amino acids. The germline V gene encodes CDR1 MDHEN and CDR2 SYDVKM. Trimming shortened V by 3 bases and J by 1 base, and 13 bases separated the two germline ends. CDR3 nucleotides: TGTGCCAGCAGTTTTGGGGGGCGAGGGAGCAATCAGCCCCAGCATTTT. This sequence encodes CASSFGGRGSNQPQHF.

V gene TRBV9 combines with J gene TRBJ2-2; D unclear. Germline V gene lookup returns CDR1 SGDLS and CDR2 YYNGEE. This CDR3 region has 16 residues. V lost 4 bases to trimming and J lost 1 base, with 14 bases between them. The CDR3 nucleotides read TGTGCCAGCAGCCCCTCAGGATCAATGAACACCGGGGAGCTGTTTTTT. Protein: CASSPSGSMNTGELFF.

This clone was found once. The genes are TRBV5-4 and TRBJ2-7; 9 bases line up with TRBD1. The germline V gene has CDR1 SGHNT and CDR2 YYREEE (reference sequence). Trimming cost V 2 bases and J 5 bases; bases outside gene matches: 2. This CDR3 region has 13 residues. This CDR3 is CASSLRDRDEQYF. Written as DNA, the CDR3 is TGTGCCAGCAGCTTAAGGGACAGGGACGAGCAGTACTTC.

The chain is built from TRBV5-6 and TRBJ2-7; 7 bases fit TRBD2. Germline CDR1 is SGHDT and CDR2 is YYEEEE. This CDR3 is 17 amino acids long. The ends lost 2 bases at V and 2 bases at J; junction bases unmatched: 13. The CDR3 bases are TGTGCCAGCAGCTTAGGTTCCCTAGCGGATCTGACCTACGAGCAGTACTTC. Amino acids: CASSLGSLADLTYEQYF. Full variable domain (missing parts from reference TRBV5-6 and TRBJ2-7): DAGVTQSPTHLIKTRGQQVTLRCSPKSGHDTVSWYQQALGQGPQFIFQYYEEEERQRGNFPDRFSGHQFPNYSSELNVNALLLGDSALYLCASSLGSLADLTYEQYFGPGTRLTVT.

The CDR3 sequence: CASSRSGTSNYGYTF. DNA for the CDR3: TGTGCCAGCAGTCGTTCCGGGACCTCAAACTATGGCTACACCTTC. The chain carries TRBV27 and TRBJ1-2; the D gene is possibly TRBD1 (5 bases). V shed 5 bases and J shed 2 bases, with 15 bases lying between them. Germline V gene sequence: CDR1 MNHEY, CDR2 SMNVEV (reference sequence). The CDR3 totals 15 residues.

CDR3 bases: TGTGCCTGGAGTGGGAGTTGGGCCCACGAGCAGTACTTC. This translates into CAWSGSWAHEQYF. This chain joins TRBV30 and TRBJ2-7, with no clear D. Germline V CDR1 and CDR2: GTSNPN, SVGIG (reference sequence). With 1 base removed from V and 5 bases from J, the gap between germline ends came to 12 bases. The CDR3 is 13 amino acids.

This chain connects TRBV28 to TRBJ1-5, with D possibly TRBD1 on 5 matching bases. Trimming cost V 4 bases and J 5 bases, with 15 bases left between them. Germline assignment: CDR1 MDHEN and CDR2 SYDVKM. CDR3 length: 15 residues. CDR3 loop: CASSSRRDAHQPQHF. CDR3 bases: TGTGCCAGCAGTTCCCGCCGGGACGCCCATCAGCCCCAGCATTTT.

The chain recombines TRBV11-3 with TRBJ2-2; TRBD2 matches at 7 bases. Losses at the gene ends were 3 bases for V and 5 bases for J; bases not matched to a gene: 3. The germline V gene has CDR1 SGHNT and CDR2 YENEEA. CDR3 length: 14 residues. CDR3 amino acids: CASSLSGITGELFF. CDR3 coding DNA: TGTGCCAGCAGCTTGAGCGGGATTACCGGGGAGCTGTTTTTT.

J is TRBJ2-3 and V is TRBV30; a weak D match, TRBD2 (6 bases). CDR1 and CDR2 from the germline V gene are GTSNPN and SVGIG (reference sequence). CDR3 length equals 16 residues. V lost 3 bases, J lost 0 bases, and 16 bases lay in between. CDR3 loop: CAWSLRGLASTDTQYF. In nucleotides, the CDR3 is TGTGCCTGGAGCCTCCGGGGACTCGCTAGCACAGATACGCAGTATTTT.